The 15 T cell receptor beta chains below all came from one sample that was sequenced in a study of blood T cells in healthy people across ages. Together with a sample-barcoded 5' primer, a J-beta primer mix was included in a second PCR lasting about 7 to 11 cycles. From the 5' RACE reads, TCRdb called clonotypes with MiXCR, one entry per CDR3 protein. The sample yields about 1.6 million distinct CDR3 sequences, around 35% seen once. Sequencing was done on a sample of blood. The receptors shown here come from a woman aged 25 to 39 in good health.

This clonotype was observed a few times. A much larger clone sits a single nucleotide away, making a read error possible. CDR3 region: CAGSFSGGSYEQYF. The CDR3 DNA reads TGTGCCGGCAGTTTCTCAGGGGGCTCCTACGAGCAGTACTTC. V gene TRBV27 combines with J gene TRBJ2-7, with 7 positions matching TRBD1. The germline gives CDR1 MNHEY, CDR2 SMNVEV (reference sequence). This CDR3 region has 14 residues.

The chain links TRBV2 to TRBJ1-5, with 7 bases that match TRBD1. CDR1 is SNHLY, CDR2 FYNNEI, per germline. The CDR3 runs 15 residues. J was trimmed by 11 bases and V by 0 bases; bases with no gene match: 10. The CDR3 sequence is CASSEAPQGGLTQHF. Written as DNA, the CDR3 is TGTGCCAGCAGTGAAGCGCCGCAGGGGGGTCTGACCCAGCATTTT.

CDR3 sequence: CASSHGGRGRYEQYF. CDR3 DNA sequence: TGTGCCAGCAGCCACGGGGGACGGGGTAGGTACGAGCAGTACTTC. This chain links TRBV3-1 with TRBJ2-7; TRBD2 might be the D (6 bases). CDR3 length: 15 amino acids. Trimming shortened V by 3 bases and J by 4 bases, and 16 bases separated the two germline ends. Germline assignment: CDR1 LGHDT and CDR2 YNNKEL (reference sequence).

This chain uses TRBV6-2 or TRBV6-3 with TRBJ2-6, with D unresolved. This CDR3 has 19 residues. Germline V lookup: CDR1 MNHEY, CDR2 SVGEGT. Trimming removed 4 bases from V and 0 bases from J, with 19 bases in between. CDR3 nucleotides: TGTGCCAGCAGTTTAGCTAGACGGAGCAGTATCTCTGGGGCCAACGTCCTGACTTTC. This translates into CASSLARRSSISGANVLTF.

This clonotype was observed many times. The chain recombines TRBV7-2 with TRBJ2-7, with D hard to call. V was cut by 5 bases and J by 4 bases, with 9 bases left in between. The CDR3 length is 12 residues. Germline V gene data show CDR1 as SGHTA and CDR2 as FQGNSA. The CDR3 bases are TGTGCCAGCAGCCCACCTCGATACGAGCAGTACTTC. Translating gives CASSPPRYEQYF.

This rearrangement joins TRBV2 to TRBJ1-2; D is unresolved. The CDR3 extends over 14 amino acids. The germline gives CDR1 SNHLY, CDR2 FYNNEI. CDR3 nucleotides: TGTGCACAACGTTCTGGCTCGACTAACTATGGCTACACCTTC. It translates to CAQRSGSTNYGYTF.

J is TRBJ2-3 and V is TRBV6-1; tentatively, D is TRBD2 (6 bases). Germline V CDR1 and CDR2: MNHNS, SASEGT. The CDR3 length is 15 residues. V dropped 8 bases and J dropped 2 bases, with 17 bases sitting between them. The CDR3 is CASGLGRKITDTQYF. The CDR3 DNA sequence: TGTGCCAGCGGTTTAGGGAGGAAAATCACAGATACGCAGTATTTT.

This clonotype has just a few counts. This chain connects TRBV20-1 to TRBJ2-1; 9 positions match TRBD2. The CDR3 has 15 residues. V lost 1 base and J lost 3; bases outside the gene matches: 4. Germline assignment: CDR1 DFQATT and CDR2 SNEGSKA (reference sequence). The CDR3: CSARVAGAVYNEQFF. CDR3 DNA sequence: TGCAGTGCTAGAGTAGCGGGGGCGGTCTACAATGAGCAGTTCTTC.

This clonotype has a handful of counts. CDR3 nucleotide sequence: TGCAGTGCTAGAGGACATTCCTCGGTCCTGAAACCTGAAGCTTTCTTT. Residues: CSARGHSSVLKPEAFF. The chain uses TRBV20-1 and TRBJ1-1; D gene ambiguous. The CDR3 is 16 residues long. Germline-derived CDR1 and CDR2 are DFQATT and SNEGSKA (reference sequence). Trimming removed 1 base at V and 6 bases at J, with 21 bases between.

The genes are TRBV27 and TRBJ2-7; 7 positions agree with TRBD2. The CDR3 contains 13 residues. Germline CDR1 is MNHEY and CDR2 is SMNVEV (reference sequence). The V segment lost 8 bases and the J segment 2 bases; nucleotides outside the gene matches: 6. The CDR3 spells CASHGRLAYEQYF. In DNA, the CDR3 is TGTGCCAGCCACGGGAGGCTAGCCTACGAGCAGTACTTC.

This clonotype was seen a few times. The V gene is TRBV4-1, the J gene TRBJ1-2; D unclear. Trimming took off 3 bases at V and 0 bases at J, with 8 bases between the two ends. Germline loops: CDR1 MGHRA, CDR2 YSYEKL. The CDR3 extends over 14 amino acids. The CDR3 DNA is TGCGCCAGCAGCCAGGGGTGGGCTAACTATGGCTACACCTTC. Protein product: CASSQGWANYGYTF.

This clonotype has just a few counts. The chain couples TRBV7-6 to TRBJ2-1; possibly TRBD1 or TRBD2 for D (6 bases each). This CDR3 has 16 residues. The germline V gene encodes CDR1 SGHVS and CDR2 FNYEAQ. V dropped 2 bases and J dropped 9 bases, with 20 bases sitting between them. In DNA form, the CDR3 reads TGTGCCAGCAGCTTATTTCCGACTAGTGAGGACAGTGAGCAGTTCTTC. It translates to CASSLFPTSEDSEQFF. The full variable domain, its missing parts supplied by reference TRBV7-6 and TRBJ2-1, is GAGVSQSPRYKVTKRGQDVALRCDPISGHVSLYWYRQALGQGPEFLTYFNYEAQQDKSGLPNDRFSAERPEGSISTLTIQRTEQRDSAMYRCASSLFPTSEDSEQFFGPGTRLTVL.

This sequence joins TRBV10-2 and TRBJ1-1; 7 bases agree with TRBD1. J gave up 0 bases and V 8 bases, and 6 bases lay outside the gene matches. CDR1 and CDR2 (germline): WSHSY, SAAADI. The CDR3 length is 14 residues. This CDR3 is CASGPGQLNTEAFF. In nucleotides, the CDR3 is TGCGCCAGCGGTCCGGGACAGTTGAACACTGAAGCTTTCTTT.

On this clonotype: The CDR3 end shows no conserved phenylalanine or tryptophan, and so a read error is likely. This chain joins TRBV12-3 or TRBV12-4 and TRBJ2-7; 13 nucleotides align to TRBD2. This CDR3 has 14 amino acids. J was trimmed by 8 bases and V by 1 base; bases with no gene match: 2. This CDR3 is CASSLVGTSGKQYL. CDR3 DNA: TGTGCCAGCAGTTTAGTGGGGACTAGCGGGAAGCAGTACTTA.

There are many counts of this clonotype. The V and J genes are TRBV12-3 or TRBV12-4 and TRBJ2-1, with D unclear. Trimming shortened V by 4 bases and J by 3 bases, and 7 bases separated the two germline ends. CDR3 size: 13 residues. The CDR3 region has the DNA TGTGCCAGCAGTTACGACCTCTACAATGAGCAGTTCTTC. This sequence encodes CASSYDLYNEQFF.